This T cell receptor (beta chain) was observed in a study of beta chain features in type 1 diabetes. The study's findings and limits: Among all four CD4+ subsets, Type 1 diabetes patients had TCRB CDR3s that were moderately but significantly shorter.

The sequenced template was cDNA made from the entire isolated RNA. TCRdb keeps only in-frame clones here, not all; method: immunoSEQ multiplex PCR. The sample includes 300,000 to 450,000 clones, roughly 13% of them seen just once. In this sample, this clone turned up a few times. The antigen is unknown. What was sequenced was naive CD4+ T cells from blood. The receptor comes from a woman aged 18-35 years with type 1 diabetes.

The CDR3, as DNA: TGTGCCAGCTCACAGGGACAGATGAACACTGAAGCTTTCTTT. Translation: CASSQGQMNTEAFF. This chain links TRBV18 with TRBJ1-1; TRBD1 matches 7 bases. This CDR3 spans 14 amino acids. The J segment lost 0 bases and the V segment lost 4 bases, leaving 2 bases of the junction unmatched. Germline V gene sequence: CDR1 KGHSH, CDR2 LQKENI.